This T cell receptor (beta chain) was recorded in a study of blood T cell repertoires in COVID-19. In the study overall: There were acute and convalescent COVID-19 samples, and they came from the United States, Italy and Spain. Sample material is recorded as cDNA or gDNA derived from T cells, B-cell-depleted T cells, or PBMCs.

Germline CDR1 and CDR2: SGHNT and YYREEE (reference sequence). The ends were cut back, 5 bases at V and 6 bases at J, with 13 bases in the middle. This CDR3 region has 13 residues. In the original analysis: Amplification of reference gene primers was used by the study to estimate nucleated cell counts. Clones were sequenced by immunoSEQ multiplex PCR, and TCRdb holds only the in-frame ones, with some missing. The V and J calls and clone size come from that table; D and trimming were worked out from the DNA. Counted here are a few hundred thousand clones, approximately 80% occurring once; the ten biggest clones make up around 1.5%.

The clonotype was recovered from a middle-aged woman who had recovered from COVID-19. The sequenced material came from peripheral blood. This chain connects TRBV5-4 to TRBJ2-3; unclear D gene. CDR3 region: CASRPEVEDTQYF. The CDR3 DNA is TGTGCCAGCAGACCCGAGGTCGAGGATACGCAGTATTTT.